This entry is about one T cell receptor beta chain. Sequencing was performed with immunoSEQ multiplex PCR; in TCRdb, only in-frame clones are kept and a portion is missing. The repertoire holds 40,000 to 55,000 clones, with approximately 93% as singletons. Losses at the gene ends were 0 bases for V and 4 bases for J; bases not matched to a gene: 4. CDR3 length: 15 amino acids. Germline V gives CDR1 MNHEY, CDR2 SVGAGI. The TCR originated in a man aged 40-50 years with rheumatoid arthritis. The chain links TRBV6-5 to TRBJ2-5; 8 positions agree with TRBD2. The sequenced sample consisted of PBMCs. The CDR3: CASSYSRGGRETQYF. CDR3 nucleotides: TGTGCCAGCAGTTACTCACGGGGGGGGAGAGAGACCCAGTACTTC.